This TCR beta chain was profiled in a study of T cells expressing NK-cell markers. Study as a whole: Obtained from sorted CD3+CD56+NKG2C+, CD3+CD56+NKG2C- and CD3+CD56-NKG2C+ T cells were the TCR beta repertoires. With respect to HCMV, seven of the eight sequenced donors were seropositive, and one was seronegative.

Researchers built TCR beta cDNA using 5'RACE template switching with UMIs. Using the 5' RACE reads, TCRdb records one entry per CDR3 protein without DNA. This sample's table has 300,000 or so distinct CDR3 sequences. This CDR3 comprises 16 residues. CDR1 is SGDLS, CDR2 YYNGEE, per germline. With regard to this clonotype: Antigen: not known.

Broader study findings: These clonotypes also led the CD3+CD56-NKG2C+ fraction in a few donors.

The TCR comes from a woman aged 18 to 75 in good health. The sequenced sample consisted of blood T cells: a sorted CD56 or NKG2C T cell subset, CD4+ or CD8+ T cells, or bulk PBMC T cells (not recorded which). This chain uses TRBV9 with TRBJ2-3; TCRdb calls TRBD2, which cannot be checked without DNA. The CDR3 loop is CASSVEGAGDTDTQYF.